This entry lists 8 T cell receptor beta chains sequenced from one sample in a study of T cells in Graves' hyperthyroidism and ophthalmopathy. What was amplified from RNA transcripts were TCR beta CDR3 regions. Researchers ran a first-round RT-PCR on the TCR CDR3 using the HTBI primer set. TCRdb redid the calling of the multiplex PCR reads with MiXCR, one entry per CDR3 protein. The data hold more than 500,000 distinct CDR3 sequences, with around 15% observed a single time. Material: blood. These receptors all come from a woman aged 40 to 49 with Graves' hyperthyroidism.

This clonotype was detected only a few times. The chain is built from TRBV10-3 and TRBJ2-5, with 8 bases fitting TRBD2. This CDR3 has 14 amino acids. With 5 bases clipped from V and 5 bases from J, the junction kept 7 bases outside the gene matches. The germline CDR1 and CDR2 sequences are ENHRY and SYGVKD. The CDR3 DNA reads as TGTGCCATCAGTCCGGGACTAGATTCCGAGACCCAGTACTTC. This codes for CAISPGLDSETQYF.

This clonotype was counted at least ten times. The J gene is TRBJ2-7, the V gene TRBV11-2; TRBD2 is a possible D gene (5 bases). The V end lost 0 bases, the J end lost 3 bases, and 24 bases lay between the germline ends. Per the germline V gene, CDR1 is SGHAT and CDR2 is FQNNGV. This CDR3 is 19 amino acids long. CDR3 in amino acids: CASSLDWADVTRRGYEQYF. The CDR3 nucleotides read TGTGCCAGCAGCTTAGATTGGGCTGATGTGACCCGACGGGGCTACGAGCAGTACTTC. The variable domain in full, completed from reference TRBV11-2 and TRBJ2-7, reads EAGVAQSPRYKIIEKRQSVAFWCNPISGHATLYWYQQILGQGPKLLIQFQNNGVVDDSQLPKDRFSAERLKGVDSTLKIQPAKLEDSAVYLCASSLDWADVTRRGYEQYFGPGTRLTVT.

The table lists this clonotype with many counts. The J gene is TRBJ2-7, the V gene TRBV20-1, with D perhaps TRBD1 (7 bases). The CDR3 loop spans 14 amino acids. Germline V gene lookup returns CDR1 DFQATT and CDR2 SNEGSKA (reference sequence). V gave up 0 bases and J gave up 5 bases, with 14 bases separating them. The CDR3 spells CSAREVGRGDEQYF. CDR3 DNA: TGCAGTGCTAGAGAAGTCGGCAGGGGGGACGAGCAGTACTTC.

This clonotype was seen ten or more times. The V gene is TRBV2, the J gene TRBJ2-5; 11 bases fit TRBD2. The CDR3 consists of 16 residues. CDR1 is SNHLY and CDR2 is FYNNEI in the germline V gene. V lost 6 bases, J lost 2 bases, and 8 bases stayed unmatched. The CDR3 nucleotides are TGTGCCAGCAGATTTACTAGCGGGAGCGCTCAAGAGACCCAGTACTTC. Protein product: CASRFTSGSAQETQYF.

This clonotype appeared many times. The chain uses TRBV10-3 and TRBJ2-7; 12 nucleotides align to TRBD1. CDR3 length: 15 amino acids. CDR1 is ENHRY, CDR2 SYGVKD, per germline. With 6 bases clipped from V and 7 bases from J, the junction kept 10 bases outside the gene matches. CDR3 residues: CAIRVGTGGGEEQYF. CDR3 coding DNA: TGTGCCATCAGGGTCGGGACAGGGGGCGGAGAAGAGCAGTACTTC.

This clonotype was counted many times. The rearrangement joins TRBV3-1 to TRBJ1-2; no reliable D call. In germline, CDR1 is LGHDT, CDR2 YNNKEL (reference sequence). This CDR3 has 13 amino acids. Deletions cut 2 bases from V and 2 bases from J, with 6 bases between. The CDR3, as DNA: TGTGCCAGCAGCCAACAGCCAAACTATGGCTACACCTTC. Amino acid sequence: CASSQQPNYGYTF.

J is TRBJ2-7 and V is TRBV28; tentatively, D is TRBD2 (6 bases). The length of the CDR3 is 13 residues. Looked up from germline, CDR1 is MDHEN and CDR2 is SYDVKM. The V and J ends lost 8 bases and 0 bases respectively, with 11 bases between them. The DNA of the CDR3 is TGTGCCAGCTCCGGGACTCACTCCTACGAGCAGTACTTC. Amino acid sequence: CASSGTHSYEQYF.

This clonotype has ten or more counts. The chain combines TRBV3-1 with TRBJ2-7; D is unclear. The germline V and J ends were trimmed by 1 base and 6 bases, with 7 bases remaining between them. The CDR3 runs 12 residues. Germline lookup yields CDR1 LGHDT and CDR2 YNNKEL (reference sequence). CDR3 DNA sequence: TGTGCCAGCAGCCAAGTTTCCGGCGAGCAGTACTTC. Translating it yields CASSQVSGEQYF.